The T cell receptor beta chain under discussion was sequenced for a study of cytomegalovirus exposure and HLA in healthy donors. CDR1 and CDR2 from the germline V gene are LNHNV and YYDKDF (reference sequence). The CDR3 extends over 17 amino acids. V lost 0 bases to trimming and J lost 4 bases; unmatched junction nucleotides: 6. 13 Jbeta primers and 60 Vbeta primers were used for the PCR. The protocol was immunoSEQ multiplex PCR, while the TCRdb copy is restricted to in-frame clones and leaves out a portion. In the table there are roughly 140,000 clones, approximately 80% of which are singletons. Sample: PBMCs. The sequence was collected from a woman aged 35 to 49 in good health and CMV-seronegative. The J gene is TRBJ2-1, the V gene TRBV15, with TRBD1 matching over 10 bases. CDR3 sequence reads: CATSREMTGGAYNEQFF. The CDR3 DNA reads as TGTGCCACCAGCAGAGAAATGACAGGGGGCGCGTACAATGAGCAGTTCTTC.